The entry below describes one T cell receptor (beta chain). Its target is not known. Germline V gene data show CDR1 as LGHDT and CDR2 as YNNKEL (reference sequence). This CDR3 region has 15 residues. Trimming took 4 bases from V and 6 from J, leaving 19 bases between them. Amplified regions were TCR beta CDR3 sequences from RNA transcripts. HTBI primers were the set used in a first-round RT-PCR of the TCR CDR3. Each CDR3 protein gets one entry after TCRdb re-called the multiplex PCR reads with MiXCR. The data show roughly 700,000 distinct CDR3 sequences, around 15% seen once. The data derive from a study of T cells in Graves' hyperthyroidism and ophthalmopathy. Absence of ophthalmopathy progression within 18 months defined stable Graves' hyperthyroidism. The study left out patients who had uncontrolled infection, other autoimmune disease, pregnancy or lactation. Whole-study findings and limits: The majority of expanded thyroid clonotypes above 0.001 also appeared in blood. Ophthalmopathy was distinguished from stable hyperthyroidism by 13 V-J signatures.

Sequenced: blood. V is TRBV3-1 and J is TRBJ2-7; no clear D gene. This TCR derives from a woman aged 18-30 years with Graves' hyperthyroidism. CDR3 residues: CASSPHHQIIGEQYF. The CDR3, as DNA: TGTGCCAGCAGCCCCCACCATCAGATTATTGGCGAGCAGTACTTC.